This T cell receptor beta chain was obtained from a study of blood T cell repertoires in COVID-19. Study summary: Both acute and convalescent COVID-19 samples were obtained from the United States, Italy and Spain. Nucleic acid was either cDNA or gDNA, and it came from T cells, B-cell-depleted T cells, or PBMCs.

This CDR3 is 14 amino acids long. From germline, CDR1 is LGHDT and CDR2 YNNKEL (reference sequence). Deletions cut 3 bases from V and 4 bases from J, with 10 bases between. Only one count was recorded for this clone. The authors' processing: Reference gene primer amplification gave estimated nucleated cell counts. The method was immunoSEQ multiplex PCR; TCRdb's version includes in-frame clones alone and lacks a portion of them. V and J calls and clone size are copied from that table; D and trimming were computed from the DNA. There are around 200,000 clones in the sample; roughly four fifths occur only once, and 6% to 8.5% lies in the top ten.

The sequenced sample was peripheral blood. The receptor's source is a human donor in a cohort sampled during active COVID-19. The chain links TRBV3-1 (or the pseudogene TRBV3-2) to TRBJ2-1; D is possibly TRBD1 (6 bases). The CDR3 reads CASSHNQGYNEQFF. The CDR3 DNA sequence: TGTGCCAGCAGCCACAATCAGGGGTACAATGAGCAGTTCTTC.